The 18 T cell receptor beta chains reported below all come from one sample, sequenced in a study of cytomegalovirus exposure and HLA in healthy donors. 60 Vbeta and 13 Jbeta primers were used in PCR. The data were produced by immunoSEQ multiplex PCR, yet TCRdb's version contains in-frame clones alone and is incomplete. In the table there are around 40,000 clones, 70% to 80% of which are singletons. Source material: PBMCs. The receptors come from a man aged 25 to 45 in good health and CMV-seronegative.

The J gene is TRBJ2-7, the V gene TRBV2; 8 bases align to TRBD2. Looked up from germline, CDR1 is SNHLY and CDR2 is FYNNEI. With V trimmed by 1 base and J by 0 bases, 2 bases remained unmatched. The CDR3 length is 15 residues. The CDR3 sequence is CASSEGSGSSYEQYF. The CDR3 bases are TGTGCCAGCAGTGAAGGCAGCGGGAGCTCCTACGAGCAGTACTTC. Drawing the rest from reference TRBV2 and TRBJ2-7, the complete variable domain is EPEVTQTPSHQVTQMGQEVILRCVPISNHLYFYWYRQILGQKVEFLVSFYNNEISEKSEIFDDQFSVERPDGSNFTLKIRSTKLEDSAMYFCASSEGSGSSYEQYFGPGTRLTVT.

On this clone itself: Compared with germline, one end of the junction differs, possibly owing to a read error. The CDR3 nucleotides read TGTTCCAGCAGCTTCCCTCCCGGGACAGGCCTTAATAGCTACACCTTC. This codes for CSSSFPPGTGLNSYTF. The chain uses TRBV7-9 and TRBJ1-2, with TRBD1 matching 8 bases. Germline lookup yields CDR1 SEHNR and CDR2 FQNEAQ (reference sequence). This CDR3 region has 16 residues.

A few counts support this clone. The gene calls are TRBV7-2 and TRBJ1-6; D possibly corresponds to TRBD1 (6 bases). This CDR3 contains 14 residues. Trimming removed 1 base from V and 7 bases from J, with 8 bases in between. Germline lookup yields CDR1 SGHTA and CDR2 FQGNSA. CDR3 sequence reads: CASSLEQGNSPLHF. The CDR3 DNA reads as TGTGCCAGCAGCTTAGAACAGGGAAATTCACCCCTCCACTTT.

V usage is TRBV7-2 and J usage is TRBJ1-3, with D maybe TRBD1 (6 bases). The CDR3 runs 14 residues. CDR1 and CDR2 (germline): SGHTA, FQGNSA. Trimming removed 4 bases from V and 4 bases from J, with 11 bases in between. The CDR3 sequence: CASSSHRAGNTIYF. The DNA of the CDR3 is TGTGCCAGCAGCTCACACAGGGCGGGAAACACCATATATTTT.

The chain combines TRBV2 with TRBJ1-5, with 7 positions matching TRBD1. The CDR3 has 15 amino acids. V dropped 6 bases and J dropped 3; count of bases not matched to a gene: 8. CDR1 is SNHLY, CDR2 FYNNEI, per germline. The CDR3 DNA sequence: TGTGCCAGCAGCCACCGGGACAGCCCCAATCAGCCCCAGCATTTT. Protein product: CASSHRDSPNQPQHF.

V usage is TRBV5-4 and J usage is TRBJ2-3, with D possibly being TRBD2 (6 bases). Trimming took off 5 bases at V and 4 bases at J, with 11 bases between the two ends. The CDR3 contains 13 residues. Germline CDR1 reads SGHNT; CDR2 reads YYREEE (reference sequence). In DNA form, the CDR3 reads TGTGCCAGCAGTTATGGGAGGTCAGATACGCAGTATTTT. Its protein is CASSYGRSDTQYF.

CDR3 in amino acids: CASSWTRSSYEQYF. The CDR3 bases are TGCGCCAGCAGCTGGACAAGGAGCTCCTACGAGCAGTACTTC. The gene calls are TRBV5-1 and TRBJ2-7, with D possibly being TRBD1 (5 bases). CDR1 is SGHRS and CDR2 is YFSETQ in the germline V gene. V was pared by 3 bases and J by 0 bases, with 10 bases between. The CDR3 is 14 amino acids. The full variable domain, its missing parts supplied by reference TRBV5-1 and TRBJ2-7, is KAGVTQTPRYLIKTRGQQVTLSCSPISGHRSVSWYQQTPGQGLQFLFEYFSETQRNKGNFPGRFSGRQFSNSRSEMNVSTLELGDSALYLCASSWTRSSYEQYFGPGTRLTVT.

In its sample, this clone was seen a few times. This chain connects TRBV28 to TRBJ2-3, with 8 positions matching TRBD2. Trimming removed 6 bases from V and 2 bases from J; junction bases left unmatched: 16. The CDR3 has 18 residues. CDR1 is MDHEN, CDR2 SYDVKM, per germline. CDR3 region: CASRIAGLIELYTDTQYF. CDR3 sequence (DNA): TGTGCCAGCAGGATAGCGGGACTAATCGAACTATACACAGATACGCAGTATTTT. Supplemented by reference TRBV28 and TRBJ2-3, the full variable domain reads DVKVTQSSRYLVKRTGEKVFLECVQDMDHENMFWYRQDPGLGLRLIYFSYDVKMKEKGDIPEGYSVSREKKERFSLILESASTNQTSMYLCASRIAGLIELYTDTQYFGPGTRLTVL.

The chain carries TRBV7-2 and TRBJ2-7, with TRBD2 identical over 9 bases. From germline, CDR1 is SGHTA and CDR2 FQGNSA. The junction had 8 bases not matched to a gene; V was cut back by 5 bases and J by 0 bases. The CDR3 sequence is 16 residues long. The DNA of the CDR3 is TGTGCCAGCAGCCCTGGAGCGGGAGGTCTCTCCTACGAGCAGTACTTC. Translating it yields CASSPGAGGLSYEQYF.

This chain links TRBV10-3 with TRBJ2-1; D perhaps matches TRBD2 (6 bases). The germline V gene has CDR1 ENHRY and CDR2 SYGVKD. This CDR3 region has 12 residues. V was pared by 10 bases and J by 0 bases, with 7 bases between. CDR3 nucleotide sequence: TGTGCCAGCGGGGACTCCTACAATGAGCAGTTCTTC. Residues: CASGDSYNEQFF.

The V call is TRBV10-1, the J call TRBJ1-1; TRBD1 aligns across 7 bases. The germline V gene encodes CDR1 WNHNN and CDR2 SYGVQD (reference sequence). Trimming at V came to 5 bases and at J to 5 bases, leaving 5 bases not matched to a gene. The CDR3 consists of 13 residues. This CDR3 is CASSKDRQTEAFF. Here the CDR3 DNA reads TGCGCCAGCAGTAAGGACAGGCAGACTGAAGCTTTCTTT.

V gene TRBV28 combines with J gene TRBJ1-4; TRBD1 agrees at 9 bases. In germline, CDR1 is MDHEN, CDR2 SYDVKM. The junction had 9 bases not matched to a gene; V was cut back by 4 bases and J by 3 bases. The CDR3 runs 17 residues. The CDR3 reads CASSSDRGGGSNEKLFF. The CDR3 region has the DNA TGTGCCAGCAGTTCGGACAGGGGCGGGGGTTCTAATGAAAAACTGTTTTTT.

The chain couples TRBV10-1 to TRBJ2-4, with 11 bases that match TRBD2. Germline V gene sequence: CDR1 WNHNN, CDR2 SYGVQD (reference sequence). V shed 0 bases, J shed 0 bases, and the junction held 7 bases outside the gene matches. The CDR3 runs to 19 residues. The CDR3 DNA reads TGCGCCAGCAGTGAGTCGTATAGCGGGAGGGCGGGAGCCAAAAACATTCAGTACTTC. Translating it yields CASSESYSGRAGAKNIQYF.

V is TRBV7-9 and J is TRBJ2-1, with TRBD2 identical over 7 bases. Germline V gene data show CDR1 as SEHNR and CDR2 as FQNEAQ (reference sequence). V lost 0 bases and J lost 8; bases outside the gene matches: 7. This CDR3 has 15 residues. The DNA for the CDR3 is TGTGCCAGCAGCTTAGCTAGCGGGTTTAACGATGAGCAGTTCTTC. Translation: CASSLASGFNDEQFF.

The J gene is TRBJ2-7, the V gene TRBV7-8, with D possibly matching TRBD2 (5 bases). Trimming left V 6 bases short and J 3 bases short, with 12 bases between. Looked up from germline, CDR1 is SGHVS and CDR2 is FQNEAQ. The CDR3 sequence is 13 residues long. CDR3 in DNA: TGTGCCAGCAGTCGGCGGGTGGACTACGAGCAGTACTTC. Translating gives CASSRRVDYEQYF.

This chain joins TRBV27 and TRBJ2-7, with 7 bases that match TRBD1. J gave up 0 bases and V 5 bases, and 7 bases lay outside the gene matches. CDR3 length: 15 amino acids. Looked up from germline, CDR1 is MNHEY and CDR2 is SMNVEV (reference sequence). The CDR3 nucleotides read TGTGCCAGCAGTCTCTTGGGACAGTACTCCTACGAGCAGTACTTC. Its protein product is CASSLLGQYSYEQYF.

CDR3 in DNA: TGTGCCAGCAGCGGCAACAGGGGCCCCACAGTGGATACGCAGTATTTT. Translation: CASSGNRGPTVDTQYF. The chain couples TRBV9 to TRBJ2-3, with 7 bases fitting TRBD1. Germline lookup yields CDR1 SGDLS and CDR2 YYNGEE. This CDR3 contains 16 residues. The V and J ends lost 3 bases and 6 bases, in that order; junction bases with no gene match: 13.

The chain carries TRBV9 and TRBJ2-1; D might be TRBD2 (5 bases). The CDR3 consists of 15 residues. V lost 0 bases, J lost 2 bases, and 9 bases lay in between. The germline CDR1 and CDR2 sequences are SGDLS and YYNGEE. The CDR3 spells CASSVAAAPYNEQFF. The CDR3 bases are TGTGCCAGCAGCGTAGCAGCGGCCCCCTACAATGAGCAGTTCTTC. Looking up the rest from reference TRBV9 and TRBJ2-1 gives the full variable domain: DSGVTQTPKHLITATGQRVTLRCSPRSGDLSVYWYQQSLDQGLQFLIQYYNGEERAKGNILERFSAQQFPDLHSELNLSSLELGDSALYFCASSVAAAPYNEQFFGPGTRLTVL.